The present T cell receptor beta chain was sequenced within a study of T cells after yellow fever vaccination. Study-wide background: The fractions with low cell numbers were processed using SMART-Seq v4 Ultra Low Input.

Whole-study results and caveats: Reappearance after the booster was observed for most primary-vaccination clones (96% CD4, about 86% CD8). A weaker but faster secondary response was observed, peaking on day 5 versus 15.

Researchers made TCR cDNA using 5'RACE template switching, and this step added a universal primer site and UMIs. Via MiXCR, TCRdb re-called the 5' RACE reads, giving one row per CDR3 protein. The profile covers nearly 350,000 distinct CDR3 sequences, with roughly 7.5% appearing a single time and approximately 15% taken by the ten largest. The sample holds a few counts of this clonotype. What it binds is unknown. Per germline, CDR1 SGHRS and CDR2 YFSETQ. V dropped 3 bases and J dropped 8 bases, with 17 bases sitting between them. The CDR3 runs to 15 residues. The material was PBMCs, obtained around 45 days after the first yellow fever vaccination. The V gene is TRBV5-1, the J gene TRBJ1-4; weak D call: TRBD1 (5 bases). This TCR was recovered from a man between 18 and 29 years old who received the YFV17D yellow fever vaccine. CDR3 coding DNA: TGCGCCAGCAGCTACGGGGATACAGGAGAGGAAAAACTGTTTTTT. Amino acid sequence: CASSYGDTGEEKLFF. The full variable domain, rest sourced from reference TRBV5-1 and TRBJ1-4, is KAGVTQTPRYLIKTRGQQVTLSCSPISGHRSVSWYQQTPGQGLQFLFEYFSETQRNKGNFPGRFSGRQFSNSRSEMNVSTLELGDSALYLCASSYGDTGEEKLFFGSGTQLSVL.